This TCR beta chain originates from a study of blood T cell repertoires in COVID-19. At the level of the study: There were acute and convalescent COVID-19 samples, and they came from the United States, Italy and Spain.

Germline-derived CDR1 and CDR2 are SGHAT and FQNNGV. Trimming stripped 5 bases from V and 0 bases from J, with 12 bases between. This CDR3 has 15 residues. Per the study methods: It was from reference gene primer amplification that nucleated cell counts were estimated. The assay was immunoSEQ multiplex PCR, and TCRdb's table has in-frame clones only and misses some. The V and J calls and clone size were taken over from that table, and D and trimming were inferred from the DNA. Of approximately 220,000 clones listed, 83% were seen once; the top ten hold 4.5% to 5%. Assignments of participants to cohorts depended upon their own reported clinical history. Shortly before study entry, within 2 weeks, exposed participants had met a COVID-19 case. This clone was seen once.

The clonotype was recovered from a woman aged 45-59 years who had been exposed to COVID-19. The sequenced sample was PBMCs or T cells enriched from blood (not recorded which). The chain couples TRBV11-2 to TRBJ2-3; D remains unclear. The CDR3 protein is CASSPAAPSTDTQYF. Here the CDR3 DNA reads TGTGCCAGCAGCCCCGCGGCCCCAAGCACAGATACGCAGTATTTT.